Each of the 27 T cell receptor beta chains below was sequenced from the same sample in a study of blood T cell repertoires in COVID-19. Sequencing used immunoSEQ multiplex PCR; TCRdb keeps in-frame clones, though not all of them. The sample includes 250,000 to 350,000 clones, roughly 84% of them seen just once. Sequenced material: peripheral blood. These receptors all come from a human donor with COVID-19, enrolled during active disease. The donor label of this sample is uncertain.

This clone was picked up one time. The J gene is TRBJ2-5, the V gene TRBV5-6; 7 bases agree with TRBD1. Germline V gene sequence: CDR1 SGHDT, CDR2 YYEEEE. This CDR3 contains 14 residues. J lost 5 bases, V lost 4 bases, and 8 bases had no gene match. The CDR3 nucleotides are TGTGCCAGCAGCATTACGACAGGGATGGAGACCCAGTACTTC. Translated, it gives CASSITTGMETQYF.

The chain is built from TRBV4-3 and TRBJ1-4; D is unresolved. The CDR3 runs to 15 residues. Trimming removed 0 bases from V and 5 bases from J, with 10 bases in between. Germline assignment: CDR1 LGHNA and CDR2 YSLEER. The CDR3, as DNA: TGCGCCAGCAGCCAAGAGAGGCAGCGAAATGAAAAACTGTTTTTT. Protein: CASSQERQRNEKLFF.

V and J are TRBV5-8 and TRBJ1-5; 9 nucleotides align to TRBD1. CDR1 and CDR2 (germline): SGHTS, YDEGEE. The CDR3 runs to 17 residues. V lost 2 bases, J lost 0 bases, and 6 bases stayed unmatched. CDR3 residues: CASSFRTGDYSNQPQHF. CDR3 DNA sequence: TGTGCCAGCAGCTTTAGGACAGGGGACTATAGCAATCAGCCCCAGCATTTT.

DNA of the CDR3: TGTGCCAGCAGTCTTTCTGAGGGCTCCTACAATGAGCAGTTCTTC. Encoded protein: CASSLSEGSYNEQFF. The chain has TRBV6-5 and TRBJ2-1, with a tentative D call TRBD2 (5 bases). Trimming pared 5 bases from V and 0 bases from J, leaving 11 bases between. CDR3 length: 15 residues. The germline gives CDR1 MNHEY, CDR2 SVGAGI.

This chain uses TRBV7-3 with TRBJ2-7, with a possible D match to TRBD2 (5 bases). The V gene's germline CDR1 is SGHTA and CDR2 FQGTGA. The CDR3 is made up of 13 amino acids. Trimming cost V 0 bases and J 5 bases, with 8 bases left between them. DNA for the CDR3: TGTGCCAGCAGCTTAACTAGCGACCACGAGCAGTACTTC. Amino acid sequence: CASSLTSDHEQYF.

The chain joins TRBV27 to TRBJ2-7; 8 positions match TRBD1. The CDR3 runs to 16 residues. With V trimmed by 7 bases and J by 2 bases, 13 bases remained unmatched. Per the germline V gene, CDR1 is MNHEY and CDR2 is SMNVEV (reference sequence). DNA for the CDR3: TGTGCCAGCACCCTATACCCTTTGGACAGGGCCTACGAGCAGTACTTC. It specifies CASTLYPLDRAYEQYF.

The V gene is TRBV18, the J gene TRBJ2-5; 9 bases are a match to TRBD2. Germline loops: CDR1 KGHSH, CDR2 LQKENI. The junction had 6 bases not matched to a gene; V was cut back by 2 bases and J by 5 bases. The CDR3 is 15 residues long. The CDR3 coding sequence is TGTGCCAGCTCACCAACCGCGGGAGGGTGGGAGACCCAGTACTTC. This gives the protein CASSPTAGGWETQYF.

V usage is TRBV7-9 and J usage is TRBJ2-3; 10 bases fit TRBD2. In germline, CDR1 is SEHNR, CDR2 FQNEAQ (reference sequence). The CDR3 runs to 15 residues. V lost 4 bases and J lost 5; bases outside the gene matches: 6. In nucleotides, the CDR3 is TGTGCCAGCAGCTCCCTAGCGGGAGCAGGAGATACGCAGTATTTT. It encodes CASSSLAGAGDTQYF.

This chain uses TRBV29-1 with TRBJ2-7; 14 nucleotides align to TRBD2. This CDR3 contains 16 residues. Per the germline V gene, CDR1 is SQVTM and CDR2 is ANQGSEA. V lost 7 bases and J lost 6; bases outside the gene matches: 14. CDR3 DNA: TGCAGCGCCACCGGGACTAGCGGGAGCTCCCCGGGCGAGCAGTACTTC. Translated, it gives CSATGTSGSSPGEQYF.

The chain joins TRBV2 to TRBJ1-1, with no clear D. This CDR3 is 15 amino acids long. The germline CDR1 and CDR2 sequences are SNHLY and FYNNEI. Trimming left V 6 bases short and J 6 bases short, with 20 bases between. DNA of the CDR3: TGTGCCAGCAGAAAAACTGAGGTTGGTTCGGCTGAAGCTTTCTTT. This codes for CASRKTEVGSAEAFF.

The genes are TRBV29-1 and TRBJ1-4; tentatively, D is TRBD1 (6 bases). CDR1 is SQVTM and CDR2 is ANQGSEA in the germline V gene. The CDR3 consists of 15 residues. The ends were cut back, 7 bases at V and 3 bases at J, with 18 bases in the middle. CDR3 amino acids: CSAGEGGVPNEKLFF. DNA for the CDR3: TGCAGCGCCGGAGAGGGGGGGGTTCCTAATGAAAAACTGTTTTTT.

This chain joins TRBV11-1 and TRBJ1-2; TRBD1 matches 7 bases. Germline V gives CDR1 SGHAT, CDR2 FQDESV (reference sequence). The CDR3 is 15 residues long. Trimming cost V 5 bases and J 0 bases; bases outside gene matches: 6. The CDR3 loop is CASSRDRASNYGYTF. DNA of the CDR3: TGTGCCAGCAGCCGGGACAGAGCCTCTAACTATGGCTACACCTTC.

The CDR3 DNA is TGTGCCAGCAGCCTATCTGGGGCCAACGTCCTGACTTTC. This gives the protein CASSLSGANVLTF. The chain links TRBV11-3 to TRBJ2-6; unclear D gene. The CDR3 is 13 amino acids. Germline V CDR1 and CDR2: SGHNT, YENEEA. The germline V and J ends were trimmed by 5 bases and 1 base, with 3 bases remaining between them.

Comment on this clone: Relative to the germline gene, one junction end is altered; a read error may explain this. The chain is built from TRBV7-7 and TRBJ2-7; 10 bases fit TRBD2. The germline V gene encodes CDR1 SSHAT and CDR2 FNYEAQ (reference sequence). The CDR3 sequence is 15 residues long. The CDR3, as DNA: TGTGCTAGCAGCTCCGGACTAGCGGCCTCCTACGAGCAGTACTTC. Translation: CASSSGLAASYEQYF.

This clone was recorded a few times. The chain joins TRBV7-2 to TRBJ1-5; 12 bases are shared with TRBD1. The V and J ends lost 1 base and 2 bases, in that order; junction bases with no gene match: 6. The CDR3 length is 18 residues. CDR1 and CDR2 from the germline V gene are SGHTA and FQGNSA. The CDR3 nucleotides read TGTGCCAGCAGCTTAGTTGGGACAGGGGGCCTCGGCAATCAGCCCCAGCATTTT. Residues: CASSLVGTGGLGNQPQHF.

This clone was seen only a few times. In DNA form, the CDR3 reads TGTGCCAGCAGCTTCAGGACTAGCGGGAGGAGTGAGCAGTTCTTC. It yields the protein CASSFRTSGRSEQFF. The V gene is TRBV7-9, the J gene TRBJ2-1; 14 nucleotides agree with TRBD2. V trimming: 3 bases; J trimming: 9 bases; junction bases outside the gene matches: 4. The CDR3 is 15 amino acids. CDR1 is SEHNR, CDR2 FQNEAQ, per germline (reference sequence).

This clone showed up many times. The V call is TRBV15, the J call TRBJ1-1; a possible D gene is TRBD1 (5 bases). Germline assignment: CDR1 LNHNV and CDR2 YYDKDF (reference sequence). The CDR3 loop spans 14 amino acids. The germline V and J ends were trimmed by 8 bases and 1 base, with 14 bases remaining between them. The CDR3 DNA reads as TGTGCCACCGATCCCACCGGGGGGAACACTGAAGCTTTCTTT. Translating it yields CATDPTGGNTEAFF.

The rearrangement uses TRBV9 and TRBJ2-2; TRBD2 matches 8 bases. Trimming at V came to 3 bases and at J to 4 bases, leaving 17 bases not matched to a gene. Germline V gives CDR1 SGDLS, CDR2 YYNGEE. The CDR3 extends over 19 amino acids. CDR3 in DNA: TGTGCCAGCAGCGAGCCCCGGAGGGGACTAGTCGTCGGCACCGGGGAGCTGTTTTTT. Translated, it gives CASSEPRRGLVVGTGELFF.

In DNA form, the CDR3 reads TGTGCCAGTAGTATCGGACAGGCGGAGAATGAAAAACTGTTTTTT. Protein sequence: CASSIGQAENEKLFF. The chain is built from TRBV19 and TRBJ1-4; 7 bases match TRBD1. V dropped 3 bases and J dropped 5; count of bases not matched to a gene: 6. Germline V gives CDR1 LNHDA, CDR2 SQIVND (reference sequence). The CDR3 is 15 residues long. Supplemented by reference TRBV19 and TRBJ1-4, the full variable domain reads DGGITQSPKYLFRKEGQNVTLSCEQNLNHDAMYWYRQDPGQGLRLIYYSQIVNDFQKGDIAEGYSVSREKKESFPLTVTSAQKNPTAFYLCASSIGQAENEKLFFGSGTQLSVL.

The V and J genes are TRBV30 and TRBJ1-2; 9 bases map to TRBD1. The CDR3 is made up of 14 amino acids. With 4 bases clipped from V and 4 bases from J, the junction kept 7 bases outside the gene matches. Looked up from germline, CDR1 is GTSNPN and CDR2 is SVGIG (reference sequence). The CDR3 sequence is CAWNTGTGIYGYTF. CDR3 bases: TGTGCCTGGAACACCGGGACAGGGATCTATGGCTACACCTTC.

The chain's CDR3 is CASSLGRGDSFGYTF. CDR3 nucleotide sequence: TGTGCCAGCAGCTTGGGGCGGGGGGACTCCTTTGGCTACACCTTC. The rearrangement links TRBV5-4 to TRBJ1-2; D perhaps matches TRBD1 (5 bases). This CDR3 is built from 15 residues. Looked up from germline, CDR1 is SGHNT and CDR2 is YYREEE (reference sequence). Deletions cut 0 bases from V and 7 bases from J, with 16 bases between.

The chain uses TRBV7-3 and TRBJ1-2, with 11 positions matching TRBD1. The CDR3 runs 16 residues. J gave up 6 bases and V 5 bases, and 11 bases lay outside the gene matches. Germline CDR1 and CDR2: SGHTA and FQGTGA. The CDR3 bases are TGTGCCAGCAGCCCCCTACCGGGACAGGGGGGGAATGGCTACACCTTC. Protein: CASSPLPGQGGNGYTF.

This clone occurred a few times. The genes are TRBV30 and TRBJ2-1; 9 bases align to TRBD2. CDR3 length: 14 residues. J gave up 8 bases and V 3 bases, and 8 bases lay outside the gene matches. The germline V gene encodes CDR1 GTSNPN and CDR2 SVGIG (reference sequence). The CDR3 nucleotides are TGTGCCTGGAGACCGGGACTAGCTGGGGATGAGCAGTTCTTC. Translated: CAWRPGLAGDEQFF.

The V and J genes are TRBV7-2 and TRBJ2-7, with 7 bases identical to TRBD1. V lost 5 bases and J lost 1; bases outside the gene matches: 5. CDR1 is SGHTA and CDR2 is FQGNSA in the germline V gene. This CDR3 is 14 amino acids long. DNA for the CDR3: TGTGCCAGCAGCCCCCCAGGGGGATCCTACGAGCAGTACTTC. Encoded protein: CASSPPGGSYEQYF.

The chain employs TRBV3-1 (or the pseudogene TRBV3-2) and TRBJ2-7; 8 bases match TRBD1. This CDR3 region has 15 residues. V trimming: 4 bases; J trimming: 7 bases; junction bases outside the gene matches: 12. The germline CDR1 and CDR2 sequences are LGHDT and YNNKEL (reference sequence). This CDR3 reads CASSRVLGQAKEQYF. Here the CDR3 DNA reads TGTGCCAGCAGCCGAGTGTTGGGACAGGCCAAAGAGCAGTACTTC.

The chain links TRBV28 to TRBJ1-5; 9 bases fit TRBD1. CDR3 length equals 13 residues. The J segment lost 6 bases and the V segment lost 6 bases, leaving 3 bases of the junction unmatched. The V gene's germline CDR1 is MDHEN and CDR2 SYDVKM. CDR3 DNA: TGTGCCAGCAGGGGGACAGGGTTTCAGCCCCAGCATTTT. It encodes CASRGTGFQPQHF.

In regard to this clone: A junction end diverges from the germline sequence, so it may reflect a read error. The chain joins TRBV7-7 to TRBJ2-2; D not resolved. Germline V CDR1 and CDR2: SSHAT, FNYEAQ (reference sequence). The CDR3 runs 13 residues. CDR3 amino acids: CASSPQNTGELFF. CDR3 sequence (DNA): TGTGCTAGCAGCCCCCAGAACACCGGGGAGCTGTTTTTT. The variable domain in full, completed from reference TRBV7-7 and TRBJ2-2, reads GAGVSQSPRYKVTKRGQDVTLRCDPISSHATLYWYQQALGQGPEFLTYFNYEAQPDKSGLPSDRFSAERPEGSISTLTIQRTEQRDSAMYRCASSPQNTGELFFGEGSRLTVL.